This passage covers 30 T cell receptor beta chains from one sample sequenced in a study of blood T cell repertoires in COVID-19 (dated by TCRdb to about 2020). The library was obtained by the immunoSEQ multiplex PCR assay. This immuneACCESS table, as held by TCRdb, lists in-frame sequences with V and J called but not all clones. Of the missing ones, under half trace to an unresolved V gene in checked studies; the others have no known cause. The sample table lists around 380,000 clones, roughly four fifths of them with a count of one. Under 1.2% of the sample goes to the ten largest clones. Sequencing was done on a sample of peripheral blood. All receptors come from a human donor with acute or convalescent COVID-19. The donor label of this sample is uncertain.

The chain is built from TRBV13 and TRBJ1-2; D possibly corresponds to TRBD1 (6 bases). The V gene lost 5 bases and the J gene lost 8 bases, with 15 bases spanning the gap. Germline CDR1 reads PRHDT; CDR2 reads FYEKMQ (reference sequence). The CDR3 consists of 13 residues. DNA for the CDR3: TGTGCCAGCAGCATCCAAGGACAGTGGGGCTACACCTTC. This encodes CASSIQGQWGYTF.

The chain couples TRBV3-1 (or the pseudogene TRBV3-2) to TRBJ1-6; 7 nucleotides line up with TRBD1. The germline V gene has CDR1 LGHDT and CDR2 YNNKEL (reference sequence). V shed 0 bases, J shed 2 bases, and the junction held 7 bases outside the gene matches. This CDR3 is built from 18 residues. CDR3 bases: TGTGCCAGCAGCCAAGATCGCGACAGGGACACCTATAATTCACCCCTCCACTTT. This translates into CASSQDRDRDTYNSPLHF.

V and J are TRBV3-1 (or the pseudogene TRBV3-2) and TRBJ1-2, with unresolved D. CDR3 size: 15 residues. Trimming removed 0 bases from V and 4 bases from J, with 12 bases in between. CDR1 LGHDT and CDR2 YNNKEL come from the germline V gene (reference sequence). The CDR3 region has the DNA TGTGCCAGCAGCCAAGAGTGGGTAGGAGGCTATGGCTACACCTTC. Translated: CASSQEWVGGYGYTF.

CDR3: CASTQFMNTEAFF. CDR3 nucleotides: TGTGCCAGCACCCAATTCATGAACACTGAAGCTTTCTTT. The chain employs TRBV7-2 and TRBJ1-1; the D is unclear. The CDR3 totals 13 residues. Trimming stripped 7 bases from V and 0 bases from J, with 9 bases between. The germline V gene encodes CDR1 SGHTA and CDR2 FQGNSA. Variable domain in full (rest from reference TRBV7-2 and TRBJ1-1): GAGVSQSPSNKVTEKGKDVELRCDPISGHTALYWYRQSLGQGLEFLIYFQGNSAPDKSGLPSDRFSAERTGGSVSTLTIQRTQQEDSAVYLCASTQFMNTEAFFGQGTRLTVV.

This chain connects TRBV12-5 to TRBJ1-3, with D hard to call. From germline, CDR1 is LGHNT and CDR2 FRNRAP. Trimming left V 0 bases short and J 9 bases short, with 12 bases between. The CDR3 length is 14 residues. As DNA, the CDR3 is TGTGCTAGTGGTTTGGTAAACTCGAGGGCCACCATATATTTT. Translation gives CASGLVNSRATIYF.

The chain carries TRBV10-1 and TRBJ2-1, with 10 bases matching TRBD2. Unmatched junction bases numbered 6, after V lost 4 bases and J lost 6 bases. CDR3 size: 15 residues. Germline V lookup: CDR1 WNHNN, CDR2 SYGVQD (reference sequence). CDR3 in amino acids: CASSGPLAGVNEQFF. CDR3 DNA: TGCGCCAGCAGTGGTCCCCTAGCGGGAGTCAATGAGCAGTTCTTC.

This clone was detected ten times or more. The J gene is TRBJ1-6, the V gene TRBV7-9; TRBD1 matches 7 bases. CDR1 SEHNR and CDR2 FQNEAQ come from the germline V gene (reference sequence). CDR3 length equals 16 residues. The J segment lost 6 bases and the V segment lost 2 bases, leaving 7 bases of the junction unmatched. CDR3 nucleotide sequence: TGTGCCAGCAGCTTAAATCCGGGACAGATTAATTCACCCCTCCACTTT. Residues: CASSLNPGQINSPLHF.

This clone was observed once. This rearrangement joins TRBV7-9 to TRBJ1-5, with D possibly TRBD1 on 5 matching bases. The CDR3 covers 14 residues. From germline, CDR1 is SEHNR and CDR2 FQNEAQ (reference sequence). The V and J ends lost 1 base and 4 bases respectively, with 8 bases between them. CDR3 nucleotides: TGTGCCAGCAGCTTAGTAGGGGATAATCAGCCCCAGCATTTT. This codes for CASSLVGDNQPQHF.

The chain uses TRBV10-3 and TRBJ2-7; tentative D call: TRBD2 (6 bases). Germline-derived CDR1 and CDR2 are ENHRY and SYGVKD. Between the trimmed V and J ends, which lost 6 bases and 3 bases, there was a span of 15 bases. The length of the CDR3 is 14 residues. The CDR3 loop is CAISRDFPDYEQYF. DNA of the CDR3: TGTGCCATCAGCCGGGACTTTCCCGACTACGAGCAGTACTTC.

The chain has TRBV28 and TRBJ1-2; D remains ambiguous. The CDR3 covers 12 residues. The germline V and J ends were trimmed by 4 bases and 10 bases, with 13 bases remaining between them. CDR1 is MDHEN and CDR2 is SYDVKM in the germline V gene. The CDR3 loop reads CASSSSHWPYTF. CDR3 DNA sequence: TGTGCCAGCAGTTCCAGTCATTGGCCCTACACCTTC.

The chain couples TRBV29-1 to TRBJ2-1, with a possible D match to TRBD2 (5 bases). The CDR3 is 15 amino acids. V was pared by 3 bases and J by 2 bases, with 14 bases between. Germline assignment: CDR1 SQVTM and CDR2 ANQGSEA. CDR3 sequence reads: CSVDGRRNPYNEQFF. CDR3 sequence (DNA): TGCAGCGTTGACGGCCGGAGGAACCCCTACAATGAGCAGTTCTTC.

The rearrangement links TRBV29-1 to TRBJ1-2; 8 bases agree with TRBD1. V lost 1 base, J lost 6 bases, and 7 bases stayed unmatched. Germline V lookup: CDR1 SQVTM, CDR2 ANQGSEA. CDR3 size: 14 residues. In nucleotides, the CDR3 is TGCAGCGTTGAAGGGTCCAGGGGGCGGAATGGCTACACCTTC. Protein product: CSVEGSRGRNGYTF.

In its sample, this clone was seen a few times. The rearrangement uses TRBV12-3 or TRBV12-4 and TRBJ1-1, with D uncertain. The V and J ends lost 5 bases and 6 bases respectively, with 13 bases between them. This CDR3 is built from 13 residues. The CDR3 loop is CASSLRPPAEAFF. Here the CDR3 DNA reads TGTGCCAGCAGTCTACGCCCCCCCGCTGAAGCTTTCTTT.

This chain connects TRBV30 to TRBJ2-3, with TRBD2 matching 7 bases. V lost 0 bases to trimming and J lost 0 bases; unmatched junction nucleotides: 9. The CDR3 consists of 17 residues. Germline V CDR1 and CDR2: GTSNPN, SVGIG (reference sequence). CDR3 sequence reads: CAWSVSGLADSTDTQYF. The DNA for the CDR3 is TGTGCCTGGAGTGTATCCGGGCTAGCGGATAGCACAGATACGCAGTATTTT.

The chain uses TRBV5-1 and TRBJ2-7; TRBD2 might be the D (5 bases). In germline, CDR1 is SGHRS, CDR2 YFSETQ. CDR3 length equals 14 residues. V lost 2 bases, J lost 5 bases, and 14 bases lay in between. The CDR3 spells CASSFRGVENEQYF. DNA for the CDR3: TGCGCCAGCAGCTTTCGGGGAGTTGAGAACGAGCAGTACTTC.

The chain uses TRBV6-5 and TRBJ1-4; D perhaps matches TRBD1 (6 bases). Germline V gene data show CDR1 as MNHEY and CDR2 as SVGAGI. This CDR3 is built from 15 residues. The V gene lost 5 bases and the J gene lost 1 base, with 11 bases spanning the gap. CDR3 sequence: CASSSRGRTNEKLFF. The DNA for the CDR3 is TGTGCCAGCAGTAGCAGGGGTAGAACTAATGAAAAACTGTTTTTT.

V and J are TRBV14 and TRBJ2-1; 9 bases align to TRBD2. Germline loops: CDR1 SGHDN, CDR2 FVKESK. Trimming at V came to 1 base and at J to 1 base, leaving 5 bases not matched to a gene. This CDR3 region has 17 residues. CDR3 protein: CASSQAKRGASYNEQFF. DNA for the CDR3: TGTGCCAGCAGCCAAGCGAAGCGGGGGGCGTCCTACAATGAGCAGTTCTTC.

V gene TRBV7-6 combines with J gene TRBJ2-7; 8 positions match TRBD2. V shed 5 bases, J shed 4 bases, and the junction held 13 bases outside the gene matches. Germline V lookup: CDR1 SGHVS, CDR2 FNYEAQ. This CDR3 spans 16 amino acids. CDR3 nucleotides: TGTGCCAGCAGCCCTCGTAGCGGTAGCGGGGATTACGAGCAGTACTTC. The encoded protein is CASSPRSGSGDYEQYF.

DNA for the CDR3: TGTGCCAGCAGCTTGTCTGAGGGCCGGTCCGGTGAGCAGTTCTTC. The encoded protein is CASSLSEGRSGEQFF. This rearrangement joins TRBV13 to TRBJ2-1; perhaps TRBD2 as D (5 bases). CDR3 length: 15 residues. V lost 3 bases and J 9 bases, leaving 18 bases between the germline ends. Germline V gene sequence: CDR1 PRHDT, CDR2 FYEKMQ (reference sequence).

Only one count was recorded for this clone. The gene calls are TRBV29-1 and TRBJ2-1; the D gene is possibly TRBD2 (5 bases). The CDR3 length is 12 residues. Per the germline V gene, CDR1 is SQVTM and CDR2 is ANQGSEA. V lost 3 bases to trimming and J lost 3 bases, with 6 bases between them. The CDR3 here is CSVDGLYNEQFF. DNA for the CDR3: TGCAGCGTTGACGGACTCTACAATGAGCAGTTCTTC.

This chain links TRBV10-2 with TRBJ2-3, with TRBD1 as a possible D gene (6 bases). Deletions cut 2 bases from V and 5 bases from J, with 14 bases between. Germline CDR1 reads WSHSY; CDR2 reads SAAADI. The CDR3 loop spans 15 amino acids. The DNA of the CDR3 is TGCGCCAGCAGTGAGCCGACAGGTTTTGAAGATACGCAGTATTTT. This encodes CASSEPTGFEDTQYF.

This chain connects TRBV6-1 to TRBJ1-5; maybe TRBD1 (5 bases). CDR1 is MNHNS, CDR2 SASEGT, per germline. This CDR3 has 15 residues. Trimming stripped 1 base from V and 4 bases from J, with 11 bases between. CDR3: CASSEVLQVNQPQHF. CDR3 nucleotides: TGTGCCAGCAGTGAAGTATTACAGGTTAATCAGCCCCAGCATTTT.

V gene TRBV2 combines with J gene TRBJ2-3; D may be TRBD2 (6 bases). Trimming took 5 bases from V and 0 from J, leaving 18 bases between them. Germline loops: CDR1 SNHLY, CDR2 FYNNEI. This CDR3 is built from 17 residues. CDR3 in amino acids: CASSRRASPYSTDTQYF. The CDR3 coding sequence is TGTGCCAGCAGTCGGAGGGCCAGCCCCTATAGCACAGATACGCAGTATTTT.

J is TRBJ2-7 and V is TRBV12-3 or TRBV12-4; D is uncertain. V shed 0 bases and J shed 0 bases, with 3 bases lying between them. CDR3 length: 13 residues. The CDR3 DNA follows: TGTGCCAGCAGTTTAGCGAGCTCCTACGAGCAGTACTTC. Translated: CASSLASSYEQYF.

This clone came up a few times. The chain employs TRBV6-1 and TRBJ2-7, with D tentatively TRBD1 (5 bases). This CDR3 has 15 residues. Per germline, CDR1 MNHNS and CDR2 SASEGT. V shed 1 base and J shed 0 bases, with 10 bases lying between them. This chain's CDR3 is CASSEGAGPSYEQYF. The CDR3 DNA reads as TGTGCCAGCAGTGAAGGGGCAGGGCCCTCCTACGAGCAGTACTTC.

V usage is TRBV28 and J usage is TRBJ2-1, with D possibly matching TRBD2 (6 bases). V dropped 5 bases and J dropped 4 bases, with 21 bases sitting between them. CDR3 length: 17 residues. Germline V gives CDR1 MDHEN, CDR2 SYDVKM. This CDR3 reads CASSLNPGGWRYNEQFF. The CDR3, as DNA: TGTGCCAGCAGTCTCAATCCCGGGGGATGGAGATACAATGAGCAGTTCTTC.

The J gene is TRBJ1-2, the V gene TRBV3-1 (or the pseudogene TRBV3-2), with D possibly TRBD1 on 5 matching bases. Trimming shortened V by 6 bases and J by 4 bases, and 15 bases separated the two germline ends. Germline V gives CDR1 LGHDT, CDR2 YNNKEL (reference sequence). The CDR3 has 14 residues. The CDR3 loop is CASSFRVISYGYTF. CDR3 DNA sequence: TGTGCCAGCAGTTTCAGGGTAATTTCCTATGGCTACACCTTC.

The chain combines TRBV19 with TRBJ1-4; 7 bases map to TRBD1. The CDR3 is 15 residues long. The germline gives CDR1 LNHDA, CDR2 SQIVND (reference sequence). J lost 5 bases, V lost 2 bases, and 5 bases had no gene match. The CDR3 coding sequence is TGTGCCAGTAGTATAAGGTGGACAGGAAATGAAAAACTGTTTTTT. This gives the protein CASSIRWTGNEKLFF.

The chain combines TRBV10-3 with TRBJ2-2; the match to TRBD2 covers 7 bases. With 0 bases clipped from V and 0 bases from J, the junction kept 4 bases outside the gene matches. The CDR3 contains 17 residues. Germline V gene data show CDR1 as ENHRY and CDR2 as SYGVKD. CDR3 DNA sequence: TGTGCCATCAGTGAGTCCTTGGCGGGGGCGAACACCGGGGAGCTGTTTTTT. This encodes CAISESLAGANTGELFF.

The rearrangement links TRBV2 to TRBJ1-5; the D gene is possibly TRBD1 (6 bases). The CDR3 length is 16 residues. From germline, CDR1 is SNHLY and CDR2 FYNNEI. V was shortened by 8 bases and J by 3 bases, with 20 bases between the two germline ends. DNA for the CDR3: TGTGCCAGCCAGAGGGACCGACAGGCCGTCAATCAGCCCCAGCATTTT. It is translated as CASQRDRQAVNQPQHF.